These 32 T cell receptor beta chains share one sample of origin, sequenced in a study of blood T cell repertoires in COVID-19 (dated by TCRdb to the early 2020s). The library came from the immunoSEQ multiplex PCR assay. TCRdb mirrors the immuneACCESS table, restricted to in-frame sequences. Some clones are absent from its copies; in checked studies, under half trace to an unresolved V gene, and the reason for the others is unknown. The sample table records 200,000 to 250,000 clones; approximately 81% of these occur just once. Of the sample, roughly 10% is held by the ten largest clones. Sequenced material: peripheral blood. These receptor sequences come from a woman older than 75 with COVID-19, enrolled during active disease.

The table lists this clone with a count of one. The gene calls are TRBV10-2 and TRBJ2-3; perhaps TRBD1 as D (6 bases). This CDR3 is 14 amino acids long. Per germline, CDR1 WSHSY and CDR2 SAAADI. Trimming took 2 bases from V and 3 from J, leaving 9 bases between them. CDR3 DNA: TGCGCCAGCAGTGAGACAGACAGGACAGATACGCAGTATTTT. Translating gives CASSETDRTDTQYF.

This chain joins TRBV28 and TRBJ1-3; TRBD1 matches 7 bases. The length of the CDR3 is 17 residues. V gave up 4 bases and J gave up 0 bases; unmatched junction bases: 9. The V gene's germline CDR1 is MDHEN and CDR2 SYDVKM. CDR3 region: CASSSPGTAGSGNTIYF. The CDR3 DNA sequence: TGTGCCAGCAGTTCTCCCGGGACAGCTGGCTCTGGAAACACCATATATTTT.

The J gene is TRBJ1-4, the V gene TRBV5-1; D is unclear. Trimming cost V 0 bases and J 5 bases, with 11 bases left between them. Germline-derived CDR1 and CDR2 are SGHRS and YFSETQ. The CDR3 length is 15 residues. The CDR3 DNA reads as TGCGCCAGCAGCTTGGGAGGAGGAAGGAATGAAAAACTGTTTTTT. Its protein is CASSLGGGRNEKLFF.

The V gene is TRBV10-2, the J gene TRBJ2-1; 13 bases match TRBD2. Trimming at V came to 5 bases and at J to 7 bases, leaving 5 bases not matched to a gene. Germline V gene sequence: CDR1 WSHSY, CDR2 SAAADI. This CDR3 is 15 amino acids long. CDR3 sequence (DNA): TGCGCCAGCAGTCGGACTAGCGGGGGAGTAAATGAGCAGTTCTTC. Its translation: CASSRTSGGVNEQFF.

V and J are TRBV2 and TRBJ2-3, with TRBD1 matching 9 bases. The CDR3 loop spans 15 amino acids. J lost 5 bases, V lost 4 bases, and 7 bases had no gene match. Germline CDR1 and CDR2: SNHLY and FYNNEI. The CDR3 loop is CASSALGQGKDTQYF. The CDR3 DNA is TGTGCCAGCAGTGCTCTAGGACAGGGGAAAGATACGCAGTATTTT. The full variable domain, completed using reference TRBV2 and TRBJ2-3, is EPEVTQTPSHQVTQMGQEVILRCVPISNHLYFYWYRQILGQKVEFLVSFYNNEISEKSEIFDDQFSVERPDGSNFTLKIRSTKLEDSAMYFCASSALGQGKDTQYFGPGTRLTVL.

The chain uses TRBV11-1 and TRBJ2-1; D is undetermined. The CDR3 is made up of 13 amino acids. Trimming stripped 1 base from V and 4 bases from J, with 5 bases between. Germline CDR1 is SGHAT and CDR2 is FQDESV (reference sequence). The CDR3 sequence: CASSLVSYNEQFF. The CDR3 coding sequence is TGTGCCAGCAGCTTAGTTTCTTACAATGAGCAGTTCTTC.

The gene calls are TRBV5-4 and TRBJ2-1; 11 nucleotides match TRBD2. The germline V gene encodes CDR1 SGHNT and CDR2 YYREEE (reference sequence). The CDR3 extends over 14 amino acids. Germline trimming cut 5 bases from V and 5 bases from J; bases unmatched to any gene: 3. CDR3 residues: CASRTSGGHNEQFF. CDR3 nucleotide sequence: TGTGCCAGCAGAACTAGCGGGGGCCACAATGAGCAGTTCTTC.

The V call is TRBV5-1, the J call TRBJ2-3, with 8 bases that match TRBD2. The junction had 4 bases not matched to a gene; V was cut back by 0 bases and J by 1 base. The germline CDR1 and CDR2 sequences are SGHRS and YFSETQ. The CDR3 has 16 residues. CDR3 nucleotide sequence: TGCGCCAGCAGCTTGGGGTCTAGCGGGCGCACAGATACGCAGTATTTT. Its translation is CASSLGSSGRTDTQYF.

The chain has TRBV7-2 and TRBJ1-6; D remains unclear. The CDR3 length is 15 residues. Germline CDR1 reads SGHTA; CDR2 reads FQGNSA. The V and J ends lost 1 base and 3 bases respectively, with 7 bases between them. The CDR3 DNA reads as TGTGCCAGCAGCTTAGAACAGTTCTATAATTCACCCCTCCACTTT. Its translation is CASSLEQFYNSPLHF.

The chain employs TRBV7-2 and TRBJ1-3; D is ambiguous. V lost 0 bases to trimming and J lost 2 bases, with 8 bases between them. Germline V lookup: CDR1 SGHTA, CDR2 FQGNSA. This CDR3 comprises 15 residues. In DNA, the CDR3 is TGTGCCAGCAGCTTAGCCGGCGGGGCTGGAAACACCATATATTTT. Its protein product is CASSLAGGAGNTIYF.

The CDR3 DNA reads as TGTGCCATCAGTAGCGGGGGATCCTCTAACGAGCAGTACTTC. It translates to CAISSGGSSNEQYF. V and J are TRBV10-3 and TRBJ2-7, with 8 bases that match TRBD2. The CDR3 spans 14 residues. The germline CDR1 and CDR2 sequences are ENHRY and SYGVKD. V trimming: 5 bases; J trimming: 5 bases; junction bases outside the gene matches: 8.

The rearrangement joins TRBV7-2 to TRBJ2-7, with 11 bases lining up with TRBD2. V lost 1 base, J lost 7 bases, and 3 bases stayed unmatched. Germline V gene data show CDR1 as SGHTA and CDR2 as FQGNSA. The CDR3 contains 14 residues. CDR3 nucleotide sequence: TGTGCCAGCAGCTTAGGACTAGCGGGATTAGAGCAGTACTTC. Translation gives CASSLGLAGLEQYF. Looking up the rest from reference TRBV7-2 and TRBJ2-7 gives the full variable domain: GAGVSQSPSNKVTEKGKDVELRCDPISGHTALYWYRQSLGQGLEFLIYFQGNSAPDKSGLPSDRFSAERTGGSVSTLTIQRTQQEDSAVYLCASSLGLAGLEQYFGPGTRLTVT.

The V gene is TRBV5-5, the J gene TRBJ2-5, with 7 bases aligning to TRBD2. V was clipped by 3 bases and J by 5 bases; unmatched bases: 7. The germline V gene encodes CDR1 SGHKS and CDR2 YYEKEE (reference sequence). The CDR3 consists of 14 residues. CDR3 sequence reads: CASSSGLSSETQYF. The CDR3 coding sequence is TGTGCCAGCAGCTCGGGACTATCCTCCGAGACCCAGTACTTC.

The CDR3 bases are TGTGCCTGGAGTGCCTCAGGGGGAGAAGCTTTCTTT. It is translated as CAWSASGGEAFF. The rearrangement links TRBV30 to TRBJ1-1, with 7 bases aligning to TRBD1. There are 12 residues in the CDR3. Germline V gene lookup returns CDR1 GTSNPN and CDR2 SVGIG (reference sequence). V lost 1 base and J lost 8; bases outside the gene matches: 4.

The V call is TRBV6-2 or TRBV6-3, the J call TRBJ2-2; D is perhaps TRBD1 (6 bases). V lost 6 bases, J lost 3 bases, and 17 bases lay in between. This CDR3 has 16 amino acids. Germline CDR1 MNHEY, CDR2 SVGEGT. CDR3 in amino acids: CASSPWDTRYTGELFF. The CDR3 DNA follows: TGTGCCAGCAGCCCCTGGGACACAAGATACACCGGGGAGCTGTTTTTT.

This clone was found once. The J gene is TRBJ2-3, the V gene TRBV19; 8 bases map to TRBD1. J was trimmed by 0 bases and V by 8 bases; bases with no gene match: 4. CDR1 is LNHDA and CDR2 is SQIVND in the germline V gene (reference sequence). This CDR3 spans 14 amino acids. The DNA for the CDR3 is TGTGCCAGTGGCAGGACAGGGAGCACAGATACGCAGTATTTT. Translating it yields CASGRTGSTDTQYF. The full variable domain, completed using reference TRBV19 and TRBJ2-3, is DGGITQSPKYLFRKEGQNVTLSCEQNLNHDAMYWYRQDPGQGLRLIYYSQIVNDFQKGDIAEGYSVSREKKESFPLTVTSAQKNPTAFYLCASGRTGSTDTQYFGPGTRLTVL.

This clone has only one observation. The chain carries TRBV19 and TRBJ2-1; TRBD1 matches at 12 bases. The CDR3 length is 14 residues. The germline V gene encodes CDR1 LNHDA and CDR2 SQIVND (reference sequence). The ends lost 5 bases at V and 8 bases at J; junction bases unmatched: 4. CDR3 in DNA: TGTGCCAGTAGTGCCGGGACAGGGGGCTATGAGCAGTTCTTC. Amino acids: CASSAGTGGYEQFF.

The V call is TRBV2, the J call TRBJ1-1; D may be TRBD1 (5 bases). Germline V CDR1 and CDR2: SNHLY, FYNNEI. The length of the CDR3 is 13 residues. V was pared by 4 bases and J by 5 bases, with 11 bases between. This chain's CDR3 is CASSAVGETEAFF. The CDR3 DNA sequence: TGTGCCAGCAGTGCGGTAGGGGAAACTGAAGCTTTCTTT.

The V and J genes are TRBV15 and TRBJ2-1, with 9 bases aligning to TRBD2. Trimming removed 6 bases from V and 3 bases from J; junction bases left unmatched: 6. CDR1 is LNHNV and CDR2 is YYDKDF in the germline V gene (reference sequence). The CDR3 contains 15 residues. The chain's CDR3 is CATRPAGGNYNEQFF. CDR3 DNA: TGTGCCACCAGGCCGGCGGGGGGGAACTACAATGAGCAGTTCTTC.

CDR3 sequence (DNA): TGTGCCACCACCATGGGTGGACAGGGAACCTATGGCTACACCTTC. Its protein is CATTMGGQGTYGYTF. The chain joins TRBV19 to TRBJ1-2, with 8 bases that match TRBD1. The V segment lost 10 bases and the J segment 4 bases; nucleotides outside the gene matches: 14. CDR1 and CDR2 (germline): LNHDA, SQIVND (reference sequence). The CDR3 is 15 amino acids.

The V call is TRBV5-5, the J call TRBJ1-6; no reliable D call. Between the trimmed V and J ends, which lost 0 bases and 7 bases, there was a span of 5 bases. Germline V gene lookup returns CDR1 SGHKS and CDR2 YYEKEE (reference sequence). The CDR3 is made up of 13 amino acids. CDR3 in amino acids: CASSLVENSPLHF. In DNA form, the CDR3 reads TGTGCCAGCAGCTTGGTGGAGAATTCACCCCTCCACTTT.

The chain is built from TRBV25-1 and TRBJ2-3; tentative D call: TRBD1 (7 bases). The CDR3 length is 14 residues. V lost 2 bases, J lost 4 bases, and 10 bases lay in between. Germline V CDR1 and CDR2: MGHDK, SYGVNS. Here the CDR3 DNA reads TGTGCCAGCAGTGAAGGAGGGGGCGCAGATACGCAGTATTTT. This encodes CASSEGGGADTQYF. Drawing the rest from reference TRBV25-1 and TRBJ2-3, the complete variable domain is EADIYQTPRYLVIGTGKKITLECSQTMGHDKMYWYQQDPGMELHLIHYSYGVNSTEKGDLSSESTVSRIRTEHFPLTLESARPSHTSQYLCASSEGGGADTQYFGPGTRLTVL.

The V call is TRBV25-1, the J call TRBJ1-3; unclear D gene. This CDR3 region has 15 residues. From germline, CDR1 is MGHDK and CDR2 SYGVNS. The ends were cut back, 2 bases at V and 4 bases at J, with 12 bases in the middle. The CDR3 nucleotides are TGTGCCAGCAGTGAAGGCGGGGTAGGAGGAAACACCATATATTTT. Protein: CASSEGGVGGNTIYF. Filled out from reference TRBV25-1 and TRBJ1-3, the complete variable domain reads EADIYQTPRYLVIGTGKKITLECSQTMGHDKMYWYQQDPGMELHLIHYSYGVNSTEKGDLSSESTVSRIRTEHFPLTLESARPSHTSQYLCASSEGGVGGNTIYFGEGSWLTVV.

The genes are TRBV12-3 or TRBV12-4 and TRBJ1-5, with unresolved D. This CDR3 spans 13 amino acids. The V gene lost 1 base and the J gene lost 9 bases, with 10 bases spanning the gap. The CDR3 bases are TGTGCCAGCAGTTTAGAGAGGAAAGGGCCCCAGCATTTT. Its protein is CASSLERKGPQHF.

V gene TRBV18 combines with J gene TRBJ2-7; TRBD1 is a possible D gene (6 bases). The CDR3 runs to 16 residues. CDR1 is KGHSH and CDR2 is LQKENI in the germline V gene. V was shortened by 0 bases and J by 4 bases, with 16 bases between the two germline ends. Written as DNA, the CDR3 is TGTGCCAGCTCACCACCGAACGGTCAGGGGAGTTACGAGCAGTACTTC. This gives the protein CASSPPNGQGSYEQYF.

The chain couples TRBV9 to TRBJ1-5; 7 bases are shared with TRBD1. There are 15 residues in the CDR3. V lost 3 bases to trimming and J lost 1 base; unmatched junction nucleotides: 4. The germline CDR1 and CDR2 sequences are SGDLS and YYNGEE. The CDR3 region is CASSETGVSNQPQHF. Written as DNA, the CDR3 is TGTGCCAGCAGCGAAACAGGGGTAAGCAATCAGCCCCAGCATTTT.

This clone showed up just a few times. The chain uses TRBV6-4 and TRBJ1-2; no definite D call. Germline V gene lookup returns CDR1 MRHNA and CDR2 SNTAGT. Trimming took off 2 bases at V and 4 bases at J, with 5 bases between the two ends. The CDR3 totals 12 residues. The chain's CDR3 is CASSDRGYGYTF. CDR3 nucleotides: TGTGCCAGCAGTGACCGCGGCTATGGCTACACCTTC.

The chain is built from TRBV7-2 and TRBJ2-3, with D perhaps matching TRBD1 (5 bases). Deletions cut 6 bases from V and 0 bases from J, with 7 bases between. The CDR3 has 13 amino acids. Per germline, CDR1 SGHTA and CDR2 FQGNSA. The CDR3 spells CASRQGSTDTQYF. As DNA, the CDR3 is TGTGCCAGCAGGCAGGGAAGCACAGATACGCAGTATTTT.

The rearrangement uses TRBV7-2 and TRBJ2-5; D is perhaps TRBD2 (5 bases). From germline, CDR1 is SGHTA and CDR2 FQGNSA. V lost 4 bases, J lost 5 bases, and 14 bases lay in between. This CDR3 spans 14 amino acids. CDR3 DNA: TGTGCCAGCAGCTGGTCTGGCGGCGGGGAGACCCAGTACTTC. Protein: CASSWSGGGETQYF. The whole variable domain, filled in from reference TRBV7-2 and TRBJ2-5, reads GAGVSQSPSNKVTEKGKDVELRCDPISGHTALYWYRQSLGQGLEFLIYFQGNSAPDKSGLPSDRFSAERTGGSVSTLTIQRTQQEDSAVYLCASSWSGGGETQYFGPGTRLLVL.

The chain uses TRBV6-5 and TRBJ2-1; 10 bases are a match to TRBD2. Germline V gives CDR1 MNHEY, CDR2 SVGAGI. Trimming removed 5 bases from V and 7 bases from J; junction bases left unmatched: 5. The CDR3 has 14 amino acids. The CDR3 protein is CASSPGLATNEQFF. The CDR3 DNA is TGTGCCAGCAGTCCGGGACTAGCGACGAATGAGCAGTTCTTC.

The chain combines TRBV5-1 with TRBJ1-3; D ambiguous. V lost 0 bases to trimming and J lost 0 bases, with 7 bases between them. Germline CDR1 reads SGHRS; CDR2 reads YFSETQ. This CDR3 contains 15 residues. CDR3 in amino acids: CASSLALNSGNTIYF. In DNA form, the CDR3 reads TGCGCCAGCAGCTTGGCCTTAAACTCTGGAAACACCATATATTTT.

This sequence joins TRBV5-1 and TRBJ1-1; 10 nucleotides line up with TRBD1. Trimming removed 4 bases from V and 1 base from J; junction bases left unmatched: 7. The germline CDR1 and CDR2 sequences are SGHRS and YFSETQ. The CDR3 contains 16 residues. This chain's CDR3 is CASSPPGTGANTEAFF. Here the CDR3 DNA reads TGCGCCAGCAGCCCCCCCGGGACAGGGGCGAACACTGAAGCTTTCTTT.